What follows describes a single T cell receptor beta chain. The CDR3 has 17 amino acids. Per germline, CDR1 SGHTA and CDR2 FQGNSA. V gave up 3 bases and J gave up 1 base; unmatched junction bases: 3. Some clones are missing from TCRdb's copy, which holds only in-frame ones; the method was immunoSEQ multiplex PCR. This sample has about 79,000 clones, with 85% to 90% found just once. This specimen belongs to a study of T cells in localized non-small cell lung cancer. The clonotype comes from a woman aged 35 to 70 with stage I squamous cell lung carcinoma. The rearrangement joins TRBV7-2 to TRBJ2-3; 14 bases agree with TRBD2. This material consisted of peripheral blood, taken before any cancer treatment. As DNA, the CDR3 is TGTGCCAGCAGCTTGGGACTAGCGGGGGTAGGCACAGATACGCAGTATTTT. This sequence encodes CASSLGLAGVGTDTQYF.